Listed below are T cell receptor beta chains from one sample, sequenced in a study of blood T cell repertoires in COVID-19. Data came from immunoSEQ multiplex PCR; TCRdb stores just in-frame clones and leaves some out. The sample shows more than 200,000 clones, around 84% of them seen only once. The sample taken for sequencing was peripheral blood. All receptors come from a woman aged 60-75 years with COVID-19, enrolled during active disease. Both conserved end residues are part of each CDR3. A D gene is named only where the DNA matches it firmly. Rows may omit the clone size; those that give it use once, few, many or a size class.

J: TRBJ2-1; size: -; V: TRBV6-5; D: TRBD2; CDR3: CASSSPSGRTNEQFF; DNA: TGTGCCAGCAGCTCCCCTAGCGGGAGGACTAATGAGCAGTTCTTC
J: TRBJ1-2; size: -; V: TRBV19; D: -; CDR3: CASKGAGRDYGYTF; DNA: TGTGCCAGTAAAGGGGCAGGCCGGGACTATGGCTACACCTTC
J: TRBJ1-5; size: once; V: TRBV19; D: -; CDR3: CASTMDIGNQPQHF; DNA: TGTGCCAGTACAATGGACATCGGAAATCAGCCCCAGCATTTT
J: TRBJ2-2; size: -; V: TRBV5-4; D: TRBD2; CDR3: CASSSGGVTNTGELFF; DNA: TGTGCCAGCAGCTCGGGGGGGGTGACGAACACCGGGGAGCTGTTTTTT
J: TRBJ2-3; size: -; V: TRBV6-1; D: TRBD1; CDR3: CASTDRASDWDTQYF; DNA: TGTGCCAGCACAGACAGGGCATCCGATTGGGATACGCAGTATTTT
J: TRBJ1-1; size: once; V: TRBV19; D: TRBD1; CDR3: CASSTRDRMNTEAFF; DNA: TGTGCCAGTAGTACCCGGGACAGAATGAACACTGAAGCTTTCTTT
J: TRBJ2-7; size: -; V: TRBV19; D: -; CDR3: CASSIGTLGTEMNF; DNA: TGTGCCAGTAGTATAGGGACTCTCGGGACTGAGATGAATTTC
J: TRBJ2-1; size: -; V: TRBV11-2; D: TRBD2; CDR3: CASSVRDYRNEQFF; DNA: TGTGCCAGCAGCGTCCGGGACTACCGCAATGAGCAGTTCTTC
J: TRBJ1-6; size: -; V: TRBV6-5; D: -; CDR3: CASSYSEGPGSPLHF; DNA: TGTGCCAGCAGTTACTCGGAGGGGCCCGGTTCACCCCTCCACTTT
J: TRBJ1-6; size: few; V: TRBV30; D: -; CDR3: CAWGEPGRDSPLHF; DNA: TGTGCCTGGGGGGAACCGGGAAGGGATTCACCCCTCCACTTT
J: TRBJ1-1; size: -; V: TRBV10-3; D: -; CDR3: CAISGSQGNTEAFF; DNA: TGTGCCATCAGTGGGTCGCAGGGCAACACTGAAGCTTTCTTT
J: TRBJ2-1; size: -; V: TRBV5-4; D: TRBD2; CDR3: CASSPAGGPYNEQFF; DNA: TGTGCCAGCAGCCCAGCGGGAGGGCCTTACAATGAGCAGTTCTTC
J: TRBJ2-1; size: -; V: TRBV2; D: -; CDR3: CASGTGLLVGQFF; DNA: TGTGCCAGCGGAACGGGACTCCTGGTCGGGCAGTTCTTC
J: TRBJ2-6; size: -; V: TRBV7-9; D: -; CDR3: CASSLEPGGPVANVLTF; DNA: TGTGCCAGCAGCTTAGAGCCCGGGGGTCCTGTAGCCAACGTCCTGACTTTC
J: TRBJ2-3; size: -; V: TRBV5-4; D: -; CDR3: CASSARGGGGTDTQYF; DNA: TGTGCCAGCAGCGCCCGCGGGGGAGGGGGGACAGATACGCAGTATTTT
J: TRBJ2-3; size: -; V: TRBV27; D: -; CDR3: CASSKGTGYGTDTQYF; DNA: TGTGCCAGCTCCAAAGGCACAGGGTATGGCACAGATACGCAGTATTTT
J: TRBJ2-1; size: -; V: TRBV5-6; D: TRBD2; CDR3: CASSLVAGSGEQFF; DNA: TGTGCCAGCAGCTTAGTAGCGGGAAGTGGGGAGCAGTTCTTC
J: TRBJ2-1; size: -; V: TRBV4-3; D: TRBD2; CDR3: CASSQEWLAGGYNEQFF; DNA: TGCGCCAGCAGCCAAGAATGGCTAGCGGGGGGCTACAATGAGCAGTTCTTC
J: TRBJ1-3; size: -; V: TRBV3-1/TRBV3-2; D: -; CDR3: CASSQDSDTISGNTIYF; DNA: TGTGCCAGCAGCCAAGATTCGGACACCATCTCTGGAAACACCATATATTTT
J: TRBJ2-2; size: -; V: TRBV30; D: -; CDR3: CAWRALTAGELFF; DNA: TGTGCCTGGAGGGCGCTGACTGCCGGGGAGCTGTTTTTT
J: TRBJ2-5; size: -; V: TRBV2; D: TRBD2; CDR3: CASQLAVFQETQYF; DNA: TGTGCCAGCCAACTAGCGGTATTCCAAGAGACCCAGTACTTC
J: TRBJ1-3; size: -; V: TRBV9; D: -; CDR3: CASSVAGGNTIYF; DNA: TGTGCCAGCAGCGTAGCGGGGGGAAACACCATATATTTT
J: TRBJ2-6; size: -; V: TRBV6-2/TRBV6-3; D: -; CDR3: CASSPTHSGANVLTF; DNA: TGTGCCAGCAGCCCCACTCACTCTGGGGCCAACGTCCTGACTTTC
J: TRBJ1-1; size: -; V: TRBV28; D: -; CDR3: CASTWGRGTEAFF; DNA: TGTGCCAGCACCTGGGGCAGGGGCACTGAAGCTTTCTTT
J: TRBJ2-7; size: -; V: TRBV12-3/TRBV12-4; D: -; CDR3: CASSLDSYHEQYF; DNA: TGTGCCAGCAGCCTCGACAGCTATCACGAGCAGTACTTC
J: TRBJ2-3; size: -; V: TRBV7-9; D: TRBD1; CDR3: CASSLEGQVTDTQYF; DNA: TGTGCCAGCAGCTTAGAGGGACAGGTAACAGATACGCAGTATTTT
J: TRBJ1-2; size: -; V: TRBV3-1/TRBV3-2; D: TRBD1; CDR3: CASSQDRATVF; DNA: TGTGCCAGCAGCCAGGACAGGGCGACCGTCTTC
J: TRBJ1-3; size: -; V: TRBV30; D: -; CDR3: CAWSRSSGNTIYF; DNA: TGTGCCTGGAGTCGGAGCTCTGGAAACACCATATATTTT
J: TRBJ1-1; size: -; V: TRBV10-2; D: TRBD1; CDR3: CASSVTSGTGGNTEAFF; DNA: TGCGCCAGCAGTGTGACCTCCGGGACAGGGGGTAACACTGAAGCTTTCTTT
J: TRBJ1-5; size: -; V: TRBV19; D: TRBD1; CDR3: CASPKVRDRENNQPQHF; DNA: TGTGCCAGTCCCAAGGTCCGGGACAGGGAGAATAATCAGCCCCAGCATTTT
J: TRBJ2-3; size: once; V: TRBV5-5; D: -; CDR3: CASSLVAGADTQYF; DNA: TGTGCCAGCAGCTTGGTGGCGGGTGCAGATACGCAGTATTTT
J: TRBJ2-2; size: -; V: TRBV19; D: TRBD1; CDR3: CASTLAQGASGELFF; DNA: TGTGCCAGTACCCTGGCACAGGGGGCTTCCGGGGAGCTGTTTTTT
J: TRBJ2-3; size: -; V: TRBV18; D: -; CDR3: CASSHGSGVEDTQYF; DNA: TGTGCCAGCTCACACGGGTCAGGGGTAGAAGATACGCAGTATTTT
J: TRBJ2-1; size: -; V: TRBV27; D: TRBD2; CDR3: CASERSGASYNEQFF; DNA: TGTGCCAGCGAACGTAGCGGGGCCTCCTACAATGAGCAGTTCTTC
J: TRBJ1-5; size: -; V: TRBV28; D: -; CDR3: CASRETGINQPQHF; DNA: TGTGCCAGCAGGGAAACAGGGATCAATCAGCCCCAGCATTTT
J: TRBJ2-1; size: -; V: TRBV14; D: TRBD2; CDR3: CASSRQREGGRQFF; DNA: TGTGCCAGCAGCCGCCAGCGGGAGGGAGGAAGGCAGTTCTTC
J: TRBJ1-5; size: once; V: TRBV20-1; D: -; CDR3: CSASEGPRTNQPQHF; DNA: TGCAGTGCTAGTGAGGGCCCACGAACCAATCAGCCCCAGCATTTT
J: TRBJ2-3; size: -; V: TRBV10-3; D: TRBD2; CDR3: CAISDPTSGLSTDTQYF; DNA: TGTGCCATCAGTGACCCGACTAGCGGGCTTAGCACAGATACGCAGTATTTT
J: TRBJ2-7; size: -; V: TRBV6-2/TRBV6-3; D: -; CDR3: CASSPNRVLYEQYF; DNA: TGTGCCAGCAGCCCTAACAGGGTCCTATACGAGCAGTACTTC
J: TRBJ1-1; size: -; V: TRBV4-1; D: -; CDR3: CASSQGTARNTEAFF; DNA: TGCGCCAGCAGCCAAGGGACAGCCAGAAACACTGAAGCTTTCTTT